This is a list of T cell receptor beta chains from one sample in a study of radiation and T cells in renal cell carcinoma. The repertoire was sequenced with immunoSEQ multiplex PCR; TCRdb's copy has only in-frame clones and lacks some. The data contain just under 80,000 clones, 80% to 90% of them singletons. This specimen was blood, taken from a patient whose treatment included radiotherapy and nephrectomy. Receptors originate from a woman aged 50 to 65 with renal cell carcinoma. CDR3s include the opening cysteine and the closing phenylalanine or tryptophan. Fields, in order: D gene, V gene, CDR3 protein. D genes are given only for firm matches.

>-|TRBV7-2
CASSRQLLVGETQYF
>TRBD2|TRBV14
CASSPWLAGAITDTQYF
>-|TRBV7-9
CASSRTLMGTGELFF
>TRBD2|TRBV18
CASSPSAGGPREQYF
>-|TRBV5-4
CASSQDPRLMNTEAFF
>TRBD1|TRBV2
CASSDRDRGDNEKLFF
>TRBD1|TRBV7-8
CASRGDRGYEQYF
>TRBD1|TRBV7-2
CASSSKTGAENTEAFF
>TRBD2|TRBV4-2
CASSPWTSGGGDEQFF
>-|TRBV5-6
CASSSRVLSTNYGYTF
>TRBD1|TRBV2
CASRGRQGNSPLHF
>TRBD1|TRBV7-9
CASSLRSGGGYTF
>-|TRBV10-3
CAISGTTYEQYF
>-|TRBV29-1
CSVADSSDYNSPLHF
>-|TRBV5-5
CASFPLGESYEQYF
>-|TRBV15
CATSRPHSSNQPQHF
>TRBD1|TRBV10-2
CASSEGGTGVGRGGYTF
>-|TRBV5-1
CASSLPADTQYF
>-|TRBV9
CASSAQQSSGNTIYF
>TRBD1|TRBV4-2
CASSRDRGTQPQHF
>-|TRBV5-4
CASSPQGYYNEQFF
>-|TRBV4-3
CASSDRFGSGNEQFF
>-|TRBV29-1
CSVASGGPSDTQYF
>-|TRBV6-5
CASHRSVRGHYEQYF
>-|TRBV7-9
CASSQTGGYGYTF
>-|TRBV7-2
CASGAPRGEQYF
>TRBD2|TRBV4-1
CASSQGLAGGKTQYF
>-|TRBV7-2
CASSLDGNSPLHF
>TRBD1|TRBV7-8
CASRLTATGGIYGYTF
>TRBD1|TRBV5-1
CASSQGTAQETQYF
>-|TRBV30
CAWSPGTVLSGNTIYF
>-|TRBV5-1
CASRRDSSQETQYF
>TRBD1|TRBV29-1
CSVTGTGKTDTQYF
>-|TRBV5-4
CASSDTGNTGELFF
>TRBD1|TRBV11-2
CASSSLQGAPEAFF
>TRBD1|TRBV7-2
CASIQGPGQGHEKLFF
>TRBD1|TRBV19
CASSPGQGAGDTQYF
>-|TRBV7-2
CASSLGGEETEAFF
>TRBD2|TRBV5-1
CASSLVAGEGETQYF